The 16 T cell receptor beta chains in this list originate from one sample, sequenced in a study of regulatory T cells in long-lasting Graves disease. HTBI primers from iRepertoire and Arm-PCR of CDR3 regions yielded the TCR beta libraries. TCRdb analysed the multiplex PCR reads with MiXCR anew, one entry per CDR3 protein. The repertoire holds fewer than 400,000 distinct CDR3 sequences, roughly 20% seen once, with under 25% in the top ten. The time point denotes: persistent/refractory GD, antithyroid drugs over 5 years with positive TRAb. PBMC-derived RNA was used for the TCR library. The sample here was peripheral blood mononuclear cells (PBMCs), taken when the disease was refractory, from a patient treated with antithyroid drugs. The source of these receptors is a female donor with Graves disease.

This clonotype occurred many times. Here the CDR3 reads CASSIGTVAFF. The DNA of the CDR3 is TGTGCCAGCAGTATTGGGACAGTGGCTTTCTTT. V usage is TRBV6-2 or TRBV6-3 and J usage is TRBJ1-1; 7 nucleotides match TRBD1. V was clipped by 5 bases and J by 11 bases; unmatched bases: 5. The CDR3 has 11 amino acids. Germline CDR1 reads MNHEY; CDR2 reads SVGEGT.

This chain connects TRBV3-1 to TRBJ2-7; 13 positions agree with TRBD2. J lost 7 bases, V lost 0 bases, and 6 bases had no gene match. Per the germline V gene, CDR1 is LGHDT and CDR2 is YNNKEL (reference sequence). The CDR3 has 16 residues. CDR3 sequence (DNA): TGTGCCAGCAGCCAAGAACTAGCGGGAGGGCCGAGGGAGCAGTACTTC. Translation: CASSQELAGGPREQYF.

This clonotype was detected ten times or more. The chain is built from TRBV12-3 or TRBV12-4 and TRBJ1-5; no clear D. Trimming cost V 5 bases and J 5 bases, with 7 bases left between them. This CDR3 region has 12 residues. DNA for the CDR3: TGTGCCAGCAGTCCCGCCGATCAGCCCCAGCATTTT. Translated: CASSPADQPQHF.

The chain combines TRBV5-6 with TRBJ2-2, with D possibly being TRBD1 or TRBD2 (7 bases each). V was shortened by 2 bases and J by 6 bases, with 11 bases between the two germline ends. CDR3 length: 14 residues. Germline CDR1 SGHDT, CDR2 YYEEEE. The CDR3 nucleotides are TGTGCCAGCAGCTTCCAGGGGGGGTCCGGGGAGCTGTTTTTT. Its protein is CASSFQGGSGELFF. Variable domain in full (rest from reference TRBV5-6 and TRBJ2-2): DAGVTQSPTHLIKTRGQQVTLRCSPKSGHDTVSWYQQALGQGPQFIFQYYEEEERQRGNFPDRFSGHQFPNYSSELNVNALLLGDSALYLCASSFQGGSGELFFGEGSRLTVL.

At least ten counts were recorded for this clonotype. CDR3 nucleotide sequence: TGTGCCAGCAGTGCGCCGGGTCACTCAGGCGGCTACACCTTC. This codes for CASSAPGHSGGYTF. The rearrangement links TRBV6-1 to TRBJ1-2; D unclear. V lost 4 bases and J 8 bases, leaving 17 bases between the germline ends. Germline CDR1 MNHNS, CDR2 SASEGT. The CDR3 is 14 residues long.

This clonotype was seen at least ten times. The V gene is TRBV30, the J gene TRBJ2-5; D might be TRBD1 or TRBD2, each matching 5 bases. Germline CDR1 and CDR2: GTSNPN and SVGIG (reference sequence). The CDR3 contains 13 residues. Trimming took off 1 base at V and 5 bases at J, with 11 bases between the two ends. CDR3 nucleotides: TGTGCCTGGAGTGCGCAGGGACGGGAGACCCAGTACTTC. Translated, it gives CAWSAQGRETQYF.

This clonotype showed up just a few times. The genes are TRBV6-1 and TRBJ1-1, with D possibly being TRBD1 (5 bases). Trimming removed 5 bases from V and 0 bases from J, with 10 bases in between. Germline lookup yields CDR1 MNHNS and CDR2 SASEGT. The length of the CDR3 is 14 residues. CDR3 protein: CASSTSGMNTEAFF. The CDR3 region has the DNA TGTGCCAGCAGTACCTCAGGGATGAACACTGAAGCTTTCTTT.

The chain has TRBV12-3 or TRBV12-4 and TRBJ2-4; D gene ambiguous. V was trimmed by 6 bases and J by 0 bases, leaving 12 bases between them. There are 15 residues in the CDR3. The CDR3 loop is CASSPDGLAKNIQYF. The CDR3, as DNA: TGTGCCAGCAGCCCGGACGGATTAGCCAAAAACATTCAGTACTTC.

The genes are TRBV11-2 and TRBJ2-3; D is unclear. The CDR3 is made up of 14 amino acids. The ends were cut back, 2 bases at V and 2 bases at J, with 8 bases in the middle. Germline CDR1 SGHAT, CDR2 FQNNGV. CDR3: CASSLYGVTDTQYF. The CDR3 bases are TGTGCCAGCAGCTTATACGGAGTCACAGATACGCAGTATTTT.

This chain joins TRBV10-3 and TRBJ2-6; D may be TRBD1 (5 bases). In germline, CDR1 is ENHRY, CDR2 SYGVKD. The CDR3 runs 15 residues. V lost 8 bases and J lost 0, with 11 bases in between. CDR3 amino acids: CAIGTGTSGANVLTF. For the CDR3, the DNA is TGTGCCATCGGCACAGGAACCTCTGGGGCCAACGTCCTGACTTTC.

The chain is built from TRBV10-2 and TRBJ1-2; the D is unclear. The V end was cut by 6 bases, the J end by 1 base, with 9 bases between. Per germline, CDR1 WSHSY and CDR2 SAAADI. The CDR3 loop spans 13 amino acids. CDR3: CASRQGINYGYTF. The CDR3 region has the DNA TGCGCCAGCAGACAAGGCATTAACTATGGCTACACCTTC.

This clonotype appeared many times. The V call is TRBV20-1, the J call TRBJ2-5; 9 bases line up with TRBD2. CDR1 is DFQATT, CDR2 SNEGSKA, per germline (reference sequence). CDR3 length equals 15 residues. Trimming at V came to 0 bases and at J to 3 bases, leaving 5 bases not matched to a gene. The DNA for the CDR3 is TGCAGTGCTAGAGAATGGGGGACTAGCAAAGAGACCCAGTACTTC. Its protein product is CSAREWGTSKETQYF.

A remark on this clonotype: This may be a read error, as it is one base from a much larger clone. The chain is built from TRBV6-2 or TRBV6-3 and TRBJ2-7; 9 positions agree with TRBD1. CDR3 length equals 16 residues. V shed 0 bases, J shed 1 base, and the junction held 4 bases outside the gene matches. In germline, CDR1 is MNHEY, CDR2 SVGEGT. CDR3 loop: CASSYSRQGDSYEQYF. CDR3 bases: TGTGCCAGCAGTTACTCGAGACAGGGGGATTCCTACGAGCAGTACTTC.

The sample holds a few counts of this clonotype. The rearrangement uses TRBV3-1 and TRBJ2-7; D is possibly TRBD2 (5 bases). There are 13 residues in the CDR3. Germline V lookup: CDR1 LGHDT, CDR2 YNNKEL (reference sequence). V lost 5 bases and J 2 bases, leaving 10 bases between the germline ends. The CDR3 is CASSARGPYEQYF. DNA of the CDR3: TGTGCCAGCAGCGCCCGAGGGCCCTACGAGCAGTACTTC.

This clonotype showed up many times. The V gene is TRBV5-1, the J gene TRBJ2-1, with 9 bases fitting TRBD1. CDR1 SGHRS and CDR2 YFSETQ come from the germline V gene. This CDR3 has 13 residues. V lost 4 bases to trimming and J lost 8 bases; unmatched junction nucleotides: 4. The CDR3 nucleotides are TGCGCCAGCAGCATCGGGACAGGGTATGAGCAGTTCTTC. Its protein is CASSIGTGYEQFF.

This clonotype has at least ten counts. The chain carries TRBV11-3 and TRBJ1-1; 7 bases fit TRBD1. The germline gives CDR1 SGHNT, CDR2 YENEEA. V lost 0 bases and J lost 10; bases outside the gene matches: 2. This CDR3 contains 12 residues. CDR3 in amino acids: CASSLDQGVAFF. The DNA of the CDR3 is TGTGCCAGCAGCTTAGATCAGGGGGTAGCTTTCTTT.